The rows below give T cell receptor beta chains drawn from one sample of a study of identical twins. Via MiXCR, TCRdb re-called the 5' RACE reads, giving one row per CDR3 protein. The data contain under 900,000 distinct CDR3 sequences, about 12% of them singletons. This sample also appeared in a second study, on yellow fever vaccine responses in identical twins.

The sample comprised PBMCs. Source of these receptors: a woman between 18 and 29 years old in good health. CDR3s leave out the opening cysteine and the closing phenylalanine or tryptophan. The order of the fields is CDR3 length, J gene, V gene, CDR3 protein.

15 TRBJ2-5 TRBV4-2 ASSPGTSGIYQETQY
16 TRBJ2-1 TRBV6-1 ASRPIKGLAGKGNEQF
12 TRBJ2-2 TRBV10-3 AISVGTLPGELF
12 TRBJ2-5 TRBV2 ASSAGGPGETQY
11 TRBJ1-2 TRBV7-8 ASSLQGPNGYT
13 TRBJ1-5 TRBV6-2/TRBV6-3 ASSPRSGSNQPQH
13 TRBJ2-7 TRBV7-2 ASTQQGDFSYEQY
11 TRBJ2-7 TRBV20-1 SAAYSGSYEQY
13 TRBJ2-3 TRBV6-1 ASTPTGGLVDTQY
11 TRBJ2-2 TRBV29-1 SGRLAGTGELF
13 TRBJ2-1 TRBV11-2 ASSPYAGTGNEQF
12 TRBJ2-3 TRBV20-1 SASMWESTDTQY
13 TRBJ2-2 TRBV7-3 ASSRGHQNTGELF
11 TRBJ2-1 TRBV20-1 SARELAHNEQF
16 TRBJ2-1 TRBV13 ASSLGPSGLAGGNEQF
9 TRBJ2-2 TRBV2 ASSWGGELF
11 TRBJ1-4 TRBV12-3/TRBV12-4 ASTPRPNEKLF
13 TRBJ2-1 TRBV10-3 AITGGVRGYNEQF
10 TRBJ1-1 TRBV15 ATSRDGGEAF
12 TRBJ2-1 TRBV20-1 SASRDRSPNEQF
16 TRBJ1-5 TRBV7-8 ASSLDVLLKGQGQPQH
14 TRBJ2-7 TRBV25-1 ASSGKGSLGPFEQY
13 TRBJ2-6 TRBV27 ASRAPSSGANVLT
12 TRBJ2-1 TRBV29-1 SAAGLAGYNEQF
19 TRBJ2-4 TRBV11-1 ASSPPSGDRGGRLAKNIQY
14 TRBJ2-3 TRBV6-2/TRBV6-3 ASSHGTSGMQHTQY
15 TRBJ2-5 TRBV6-1 ASSNRDRGSFQETQY
13 TRBJ2-5 TRBV10-3 AISEGLAGAETQY
10 TRBJ2-1 TRBV28 ASSLLGQKEF
12 TRBJ1-5 TRBV6-1 ASSDRGTNQPQH
11 TRBJ2-1 TRBV6-1 ASAGQADNEQF
12 TRBJ1-1 TRBV6-5 ASSYTGGVGEAF
11 TRBJ2-2 TRBV7-6 ASSPYPTGELF
12 TRBJ2-7 TRBV12-3/TRBV12-4 ASSLIQGPYEQY
13 TRBJ2-1 TRBV6-1 ASSHGPTGANEQF
10 TRBJ2-4 TRBV7-2 ASSLAGQLQY
14 TRBJ2-5 TRBV5-1 ASSLVPAGPQETQY
12 TRBJ2-3 TRBV20-1 SAHPGTSVDTQY
14 TRBJ1-4 TRBV5-1 ASSPTGTDSNEKLF
15 TRBJ2-1 TRBV4-1 ASSQDGVATPYNEQF
11 TRBJ2-5 TRBV29-1 SVELLSMETQY
13 TRBJ1-4 TRBV5-1 ASSPGGTTNEKLF
13 TRBJ1-4 TRBV7-2 ASSLRRGRDEKLF
9 TRBJ1-1 TRBV20-1 SATGGTEAF
14 TRBJ2-4 TRBV15 ATSRDLSTGGNIQY
12 TRBJ2-3 TRBV3-1 ASSHRTETDTQY
13 TRBJ2-7 TRBV27 ASSLSSGAIYEQY
12 TRBJ1-5 TRBV7-9 ASTKGGANQPQH
11 TRBJ2-5 TRBV2 ASSDSELETQY
12 TRBJ2-1 TRBV5-1 ASSLDWRGRGQF
14 TRBJ2-6 TRBV7-2 ASSLPKNSGANVLT